This is a list of T cell receptor beta chains from one sample in a study of regulatory T cells in long-lasting Graves disease. Each CDR3 protein gets one entry after TCRdb re-called the multiplex PCR reads with MiXCR. Of about 560,000 distinct CDR3 sequences in the sample, roughly 16% were seen once. This sample also appeared in a second study, on T cells in Graves' hyperthyroidism and ophthalmopathy.

Source: peripheral blood mononuclear cells (PBMCs), taken at new diagnosis, from a patient treated with antithyroid drugs. Receptor source: a man between 18 and 35 years old with Graves disease. Both conserved end residues are part of each CDR3. D genes are given only for firm matches. Only part of the rows carry a size: once, few, many, or a class if the clone is expanded.

TRBD2 | TRBJ2-1 | TRBV20-1 | few | CSAGVAGVAYNEQFF | TGCAGTGCTGGGGTAGCGGGAGTGGCCTACAATGAGCAGTTCTTC
TRBD1 | TRBJ2-2 | TRBV29-1 | - | CSALGTGGRTGELFF | TGCAGCGCCCTCGGGACAGGGGGAAGAACCGGGGAGCTGTTTTTT
- | TRBJ1-2 | TRBV5-5 | few | CASSWAGRNNYGYTF | TGTGCCAGCAGCTGGGCAGGGAGAAATAACTATGGCTACACCTTC
- | TRBJ1-2 | TRBV25-1 | many | CASSQSGITYGYTF | TGTGCCAGCAGTCAATCGGGGATCACCTATGGCTACACCTTC
- | TRBJ1-5 | TRBV2 | many | CASRPAGEGNQPQHF | TGTGCCAGCAGGCCCGCGGGAGAAGGCAATCAGCCCCAGCATTTT
- | TRBJ2-5 | TRBV28 | many | CASKGTQETGGYF | TGTGCCAGCAAGGGAACGCAAGAGACCGGGGGGTACTTC
- | TRBJ2-7 | TRBV19 | - | CASSNLGVSYEQYF | TGTGCCAGTAGTAATCTAGGAGTCTCCTACGAGCAGTACTTC
- | TRBJ2-1 | TRBV5-1 | - | CASSFYICSAETQEQFF | -
- | TRBJ2-3 | TRBV12-3/TRBV12-4 | many | CASRVGMGSDTQYF | TGTGCCAGCAGGGTCGGGATGGGTTCGGATACGCAGTATTTT
- | TRBJ2-7 | TRBV19 | - | CASSTTRTEQYF | TGTGCCAGTAGTACGACTAGAACCGAGCAGTACTTC
- | TRBJ2-6 | TRBV6-1 | many | CASSYPASGANVLTF | TGTGCCAGCAGCTATCCGGCCTCTGGGGCCAACGTCCTGACTTTC
TRBD2 | TRBJ2-1 | TRBV7-3 | many | CASRQLAGAGNEQFF | TGTGCCAGCAGACAACTAGCGGGAGCCGGCAATGAGCAGTTCTTC
- | TRBJ2-2 | TRBV18 | - | CASSRTEDTGELFF | TGTGCCAGCTCCCGGACAGAGGACACCGGGGAGCTGTTTTTT
TRBD1 | TRBJ2-2 | TRBV6-2/TRBV6-3 | - | CASRGRTGLAGELFF | TGTGCCAGCAGGGGGCGGACAGGGCTCGCCGGGGAGCTGTTTTTT
- | TRBJ2-1 | TRBV3-1 | - | CASSQVEGNSRQFF | TGTGCCAGCAGCCAAGTTGAGGGAAACTCGAGGCAGTTCTTC
- | TRBJ2-7 | TRBV25-1 | - | CASSEYAHSYEQYF | TGTGCCAGCAGTGAATATGCACACTCCTACGAGCAGTACTTC
TRBD2 | TRBJ2-1 | TRBV18 | few | CASSPGLVGPGEQFF | TGTGCCAGCTCACCAGGACTAGTGGGTCCCGGTGAGCAGTTCTTC
- | TRBJ1-3 | TRBV2 | few | CASSETGNGNTIYF | TGTGCCAGCAGCGAGACGGGGAATGGAAACACCATATATTTT
TRBD2 | TRBJ2-1 | TRBV20-1 | many | CSASGRANNEQFF | TGCAGTGCTAGCGGGAGGGCCAACAATGAGCAGTTCTTC
TRBD2 | TRBJ2-5 | TRBV7-9 | few | CASSRLAGEGQETQYF | TGTGCCAGCAGCAGATTAGCGGGAGAGGGTCAAGAGACCCAGTACTTC
TRBD1 | TRBJ1-2 | TRBV10-3 | few | CAISEAPGQGNYGYTF | TGTGCCATCAGTGAGGCGCCGGGACAGGGGAACTATGGCTACACCTTC
- | TRBJ2-7 | TRBV28 | many | CASSSRPYEQYF | TGTGCCAGCAGTTCCAGACCCTACGAGCAGTACTTC
- | TRBJ2-7 | TRBV12-3/TRBV12-4 | many | CASSLPAGTRSYEQYF | TGTGCCAGCAGCCTTCCTGCAGGGACTCGCTCCTACGAGCAGTACTTC
TRBD1 | TRBJ1-6 | TRBV30 | few | CAWTVGGNSPLHF | TGTGCCTGGACGGTAGGGGGCAATTCACCCCTCCACTTT
TRBD1 | TRBJ2-7 | TRBV7-9 | many | CASSLYPGQGIYEQYF | TGTGCCAGCAGCTTATATCCGGGACAGGGGATCTACGAGCAGTACTTC
TRBD1 | TRBJ1-5 | TRBV9 | - | CASSGLGQGSQPQHF | TGTGCCAGCAGCGGATTGGGACAGGGTTCGCAGCCCCAGCATTTT
TRBD1 | TRBJ1-2 | TRBV19 | - | CASSIPGQYGYTF | TGTGCCAGTAGTATACCGGGACAGTATGGCTACACCTTC
- | TRBJ2-7 | TRBV4-2 | many | CASSQGGDTSYEQYF | TGTGCCAGCAGCCAAGGGGGGGACACCTCCTACGAGCAGTACTTC
TRBD2 | TRBJ2-5 | TRBV11-2 | many | CASSSRLTSGGETQYF | TGTGCCAGCAGCTCCCGGCTCACTAGCGGGGGGGAGACCCAGTACTTC
- | TRBJ2-3 | TRBV11-3 | many | CASSPTRSPTDTQYF | TGTGCCAGCAGCCCGACTAGATCCCCGACAGATACGCAGTATTTT
- | TRBJ2-1 | TRBV6-2/TRBV6-3 | many | CASSYSRVAYNEQFF | TGTGCCAGCAGTTACTCGAGGGTGGCCTACAATGAGCAGTTCTTC
- | TRBJ1-1 | TRBV7-3 | many | CASSLRGAWTEAFF | TGTGCCAGCAGCTTACGGGGGGCATGGACTGAAGCTTTCTTT
TRBD1 | TRBJ2-5 | TRBV2 | many | CASSGTGDQETQYF | TGTGCCAGCAGTGGGACAGGGGACCAAGAGACCCAGTACTTC
TRBD2 | TRBJ2-4 | TRBV3-1 | - | CASSQDRGGLAGNRNIQYF | TGTGCCAGCAGCCAAGATCGAGGGGGACTAGCGGGGAACCGGAACATTCAGTACTTC
TRBD2 | TRBJ2-7 | TRBV12-3/TRBV12-4 | many | CASSLVLATQYF | TGTGCCAGCAGTTTAGTACTAGCGACTCAGTACTTC
- | TRBJ1-5 | TRBV12-5 | few | CASGLVLGGDTRQPQHF | TGTGCTAGTGGTTTGGTACTCGGAGGGGACACCAGACAGCCCCAGCATTTT
- | TRBJ2-3 | TRBV11-2 | many | CASRDSTDTQYF | TGTGCCAGCAGGGATAGCACAGATACGCAGTATTTT
TRBD2 | TRBJ2-4 | TRBV7-9 | few | CASAPGLAGSLAKNIQYF | TGTGCCAGCGCCCCGGGACTAGCGGGAAGTTTAGCCAAAAACATTCAGTACTTC
- | TRBJ2-7 | TRBV7-7 | - | CASSLSEADEQYF | TGTGCTAGCAGCTTGAGCGAGGCGGACGAGCAGTACTTC
- | TRBJ2-5 | TRBV11-3 | few | CASSLGYTSTSETQYF | TGTGCCAGCAGCTTAGGATACACTAGCACGAGTGAGACCCAGTACTTC
- | TRBJ2-1 | TRBV20-1 | - | CSARRRVRVYDEQFF | TGCAGTGCTAGGCGTCGCGTAAGGGTCTACGATGAGCAGTTCTTT